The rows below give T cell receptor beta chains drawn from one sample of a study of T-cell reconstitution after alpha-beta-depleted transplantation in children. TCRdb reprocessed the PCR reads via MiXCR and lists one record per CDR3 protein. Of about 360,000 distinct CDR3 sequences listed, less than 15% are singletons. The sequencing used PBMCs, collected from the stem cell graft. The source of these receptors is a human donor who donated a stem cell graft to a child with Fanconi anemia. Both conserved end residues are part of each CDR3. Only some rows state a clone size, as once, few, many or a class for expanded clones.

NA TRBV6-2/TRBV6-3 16 CASSLGLRTAEETQYF
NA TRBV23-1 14 CASGHRDSNQPQHF
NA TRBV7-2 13 CASSLRSTGELFF
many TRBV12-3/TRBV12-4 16 CASSLLAGGPYNEQFF
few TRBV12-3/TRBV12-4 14 CASTPTGRNQPQHF
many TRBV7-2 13 CASSPGGGSTIYF
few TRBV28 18 CASSLADRGRNSNQPQHF
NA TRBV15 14 CATSQRGQGYEQYF
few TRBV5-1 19 CASSLVTSGGLSSYNEQFF
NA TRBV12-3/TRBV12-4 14 CASSLGGGGTEQFF
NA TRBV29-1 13 CSVDRGFPNEQFF
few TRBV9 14 CASSVAGQNYEQYF
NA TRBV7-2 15 CASSLNRASTDTQYF
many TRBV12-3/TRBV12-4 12 CASSLDRAEAFF
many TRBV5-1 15 CASSLAVGIHSPLHF
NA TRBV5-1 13 CASSFTGSHEQYF
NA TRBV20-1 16 CSASLLFPGLNTEAFF
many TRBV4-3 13 CASSLRSRNEQFF
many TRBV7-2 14 CASSSGQGKETQYF
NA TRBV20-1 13 CSAKKDSYNEQFF
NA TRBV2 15 CASGRTGGSNQPQHF
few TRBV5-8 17 CASSSPAAGTGGTEAFF
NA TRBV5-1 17 CASSLVEGQGASYEQYF
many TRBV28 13 CASTIRGGLGAFF
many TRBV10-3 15 CAISDRDGSYNEQFF
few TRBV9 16 CASSVLSSGAYNEQFF
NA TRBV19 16 CASSIQGGSSYNEQFF
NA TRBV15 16 CATSRDAGDPPDTQYF
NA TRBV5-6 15 CASSRTGPDGTEAFF
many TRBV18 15 CASSPSRGSYNEQFF